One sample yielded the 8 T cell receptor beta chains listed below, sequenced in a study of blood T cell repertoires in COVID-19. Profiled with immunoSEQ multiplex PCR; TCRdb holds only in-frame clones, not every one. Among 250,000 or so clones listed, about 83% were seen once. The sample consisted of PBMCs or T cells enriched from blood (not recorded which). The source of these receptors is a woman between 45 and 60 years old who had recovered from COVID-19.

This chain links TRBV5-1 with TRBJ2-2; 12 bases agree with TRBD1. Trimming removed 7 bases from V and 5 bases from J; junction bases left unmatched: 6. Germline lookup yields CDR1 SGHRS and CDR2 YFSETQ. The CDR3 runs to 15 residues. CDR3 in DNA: TGCGCCAGCCAAGGGACAGGGGGCTCAACCGGGGAGCTGTTTTTT. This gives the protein CASQGTGGSTGELFF.

The CDR3 here is CASSPEVSSYEQYF. The DNA for the CDR3 is TGTGCCAGCTCACCAGAGGTAAGCTCCTACGAGCAGTACTTC. V is TRBV18 and J is TRBJ2-7; D gene unclear. Germline loops: CDR1 KGHSH, CDR2 LQKENI. This CDR3 spans 14 amino acids. The V end was cut by 2 bases, the J end by 0 bases, with 8 bases between.

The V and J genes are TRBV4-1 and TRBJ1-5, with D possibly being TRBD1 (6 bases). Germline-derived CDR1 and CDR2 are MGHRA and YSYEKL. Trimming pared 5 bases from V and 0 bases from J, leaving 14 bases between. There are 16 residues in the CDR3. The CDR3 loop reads CASSGGTEYSNQPQHF. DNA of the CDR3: TGCGCCAGCAGCGGGGGCACGGAGTATAGCAATCAGCCCCAGCATTTT.

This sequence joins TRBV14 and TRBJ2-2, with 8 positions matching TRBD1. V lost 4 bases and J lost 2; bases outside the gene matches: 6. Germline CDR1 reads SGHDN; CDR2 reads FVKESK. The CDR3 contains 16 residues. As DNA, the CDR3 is TGTGCCAGCAGCCGCGGGACAGGTGTCAACACCGGGGAGCTGTTTTTT. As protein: CASSRGTGVNTGELFF.

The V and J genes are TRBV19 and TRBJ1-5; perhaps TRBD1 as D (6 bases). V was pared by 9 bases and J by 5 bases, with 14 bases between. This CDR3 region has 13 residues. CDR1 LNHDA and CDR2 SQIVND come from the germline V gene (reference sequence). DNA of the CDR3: TGTGCCAGCTCGCGGACAGCTTATCAGCCCCAGCATTTT. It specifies CASSRTAYQPQHF.

Written as DNA, the CDR3 is TGTGCCAGCAGCTTAATCAGGGATCGTGGCTACACCTTC. Translation gives CASSLIRDRGYTF. The chain couples TRBV7-2 to TRBJ1-2, with a weak D call TRBD1 (5 bases). CDR1 and CDR2 from the germline V gene are SGHTA and FQGNSA. This CDR3 region has 13 residues. The V end was cut by 2 bases, the J end by 7 bases, with 11 bases between.

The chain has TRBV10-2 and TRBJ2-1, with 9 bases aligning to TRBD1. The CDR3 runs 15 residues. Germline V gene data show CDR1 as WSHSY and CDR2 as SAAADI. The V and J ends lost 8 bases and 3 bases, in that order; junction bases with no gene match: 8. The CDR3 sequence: CASGRTGVVYNEQFF. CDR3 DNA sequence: TGCGCCAGCGGCCGGACAGGGGTTGTCTACAATGAGCAGTTCTTC.

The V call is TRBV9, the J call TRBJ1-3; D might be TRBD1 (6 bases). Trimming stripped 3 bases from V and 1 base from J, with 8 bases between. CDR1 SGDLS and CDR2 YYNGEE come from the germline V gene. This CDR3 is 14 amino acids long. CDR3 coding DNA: TGTGCCAGCAGCGCGGGACAATCTGGAAACACCATATATTTT. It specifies CASSAGQSGNTIYF.